The clone carrying this TCR beta chain has a single count. These data come from a study of blood T cell repertoires in COVID-19. On the study more broadly: Sample material is recorded as cDNA or gDNA derived from T cells, B-cell-depleted T cells, or PBMCs.

V was pared by 0 bases and J by 14 bases, with 14 bases between. The CDR3 runs 13 residues. Germline-derived CDR1 and CDR2 are SEHNR and FQNEAQ (reference sequence). Sequenced by immunoSEQ multiplex PCR; TCRdb stores in-frame clones only, minus some. The sample contains fewer than 500,000 clones, roughly 87% of which appear only once. Two negative PCRs, clearance, or symptom resolution characterized the recovered Cohort 3 donors. The V gene is TRBV7-9, the J gene TRBJ2-1; possible D gene TRBD1, 5 bases. Source material: PBMCs or T cells enriched from blood (not recorded which). The TCR was taken from a woman younger than 30 who had recovered from COVID-19. The CDR3 DNA follows: TGTGCCAGCAGCTTAGCTGCGTCGTCAGGGAAGTTCTTC. It encodes CASSLAASSGKFF.